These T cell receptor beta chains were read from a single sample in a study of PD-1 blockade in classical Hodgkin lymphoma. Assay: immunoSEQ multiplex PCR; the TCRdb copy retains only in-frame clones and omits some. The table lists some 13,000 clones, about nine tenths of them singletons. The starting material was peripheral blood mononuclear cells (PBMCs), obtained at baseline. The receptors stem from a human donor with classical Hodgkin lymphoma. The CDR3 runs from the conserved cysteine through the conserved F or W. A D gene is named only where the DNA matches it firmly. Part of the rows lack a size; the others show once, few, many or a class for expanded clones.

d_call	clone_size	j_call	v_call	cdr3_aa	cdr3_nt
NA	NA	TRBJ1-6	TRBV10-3	CAISDGSFAVQNF	TGTGCCATCAGTGATGGGTCCTTCGCCGTCCAAAACTTT
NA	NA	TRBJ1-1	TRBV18	CASSPQGHPNTEAFF	TGTGCCAGCTCACCACAGGGGCACCCGAACACTGAAGCTTTCTTT
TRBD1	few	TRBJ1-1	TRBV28	CASSPPGQMNTEAFF	TGTGCCAGCAGTCCACCGGGACAGATGAACACTGAAGCTTTCTTT
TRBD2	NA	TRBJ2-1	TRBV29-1	CSVDLKGLAGRNEQFF	TGCAGCGTAGATCTTAAGGGACTAGCGGGGAGGAATGAGCAGTTCTTC
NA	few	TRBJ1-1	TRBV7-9	CASSLAPVGEAFF	TGTGCCAGCAGCTTAGCGCCGGTTGGTGAAGCTTTCTTT
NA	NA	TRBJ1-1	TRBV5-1	CASSLPGNTEAFF	TGCGCCAGCAGCCTTCCAGGGAACACTGAAGCTTTCTTT
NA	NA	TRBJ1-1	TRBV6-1	CASSQNPGSNTEAFF	TGTGCCAGCAGTCAGAATCCCGGGTCAAACACTGAAGCTTTCTTT
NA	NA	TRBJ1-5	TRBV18	CASSPGVSSNQPQHF	TGTGCCAGCTCACCAGGGGTCAGCTCAAATCAGCCCCAGCATTTT
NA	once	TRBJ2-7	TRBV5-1	CASSLGRVQVPVEQYF	TGCGCCAGCAGCTTGGGACGGGTGCAGGTACCCGTCGAGCAGTACTTC
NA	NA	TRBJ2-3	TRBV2	CASSAGRSSTDTQYF	TGTGCCAGCAGTGCCGGGCGGTCTAGCACAGATACGCAGTATTTT
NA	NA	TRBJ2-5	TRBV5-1	CASSLAQVRETQYF	TGCGCCAGCAGCTTGGCTCAGGTCAGAGAGACCCAGTACTTC
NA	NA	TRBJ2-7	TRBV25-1	CASSEPGREQYF	TGTGCCAGCAGTGAACCCGGGAGAGAGCAGTACTTC
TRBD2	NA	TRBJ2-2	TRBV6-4	CASSAGTSTGELFF	TGTGCCAGCAGTGCCGGGACTAGCACCGGGGAGCTGTTTTTT
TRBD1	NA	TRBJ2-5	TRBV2	CASRGTASRETQYF	TGTGCCAGCAGGGGGACAGCATCGAGGGAGACCCAGTACTTC
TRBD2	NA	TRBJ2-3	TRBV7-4	CASSSRSGGRADTQYF	TGTGCCAGCAGCTCCAGAAGCGGGGGCAGGGCAGATACGCAGTATTTT
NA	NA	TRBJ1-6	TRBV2	CASSDPKAGAGSSSPLHF	TGTGCCAGCAGTGATCCTAAAGCGGGGGCAGGGAGTTCTTCACCCCTCCACTTT
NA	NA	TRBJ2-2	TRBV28	CASSANLPGTSTGELFF	TGTGCCAGCAGTGCCAATCTACCCGGGACTTCCACCGGGGAGCTGTTTTTT
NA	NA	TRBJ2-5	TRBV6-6	CASSQVGQETQYF	TGTGCCAGCAGTCAAGTGGGTCAAGAGACCCAGTACTTC
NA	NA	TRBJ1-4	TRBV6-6	CASNTRQAATNEKLFF	TGTGCCAGCAACACTCGACAGGCTGCAACTAATGAAAAACTGTTTTTT
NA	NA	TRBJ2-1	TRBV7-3	CASSPHGNNEQFF	TGTGCCAGCAGCCCCCACGGCAACAATGAGCAGTTCTTC
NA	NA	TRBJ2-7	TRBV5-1	CASSAQGQSSLEQYF	TGCGCCAGCAGCGCCCAAGGACAGTCCTCTCTCGAGCAGTACTTC
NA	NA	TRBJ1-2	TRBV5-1	CASSLGASGTGYTF	TGCGCCAGCAGCTTGGGGGCGTCGGGGACCGGCTACACCTTC
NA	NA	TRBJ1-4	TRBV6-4	CASSERENEKLFF	TGTGCCAGCAGTGAGCGTGAGAATGAAAAACTGTTTTTT
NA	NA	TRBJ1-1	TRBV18	CASSPKGMNTEAFF	TGTGCCAGCTCACCAAAGGGGATGAACACTGAAGCTTTCTTT
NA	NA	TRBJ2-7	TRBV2	CASSQGRGYEQYF	TGTGCCAGCAGCCAAGGAAGGGGATACGAGCAGTACTTC
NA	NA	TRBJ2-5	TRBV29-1	CSVLPFSGGPQETQYF	TGCAGCGTGCTTCCTTTCTCGGGGGGCCCCCAAGAGACCCAGTACTTC
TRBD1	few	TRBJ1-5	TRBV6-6	CASSPGQGASQPQHF	TGTGCCAGCAGTCCTGGACAGGGGGCGAGCCAGCCCCAGCATTTT
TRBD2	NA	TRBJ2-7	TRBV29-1	CSVEGFRGEMYEQYF	TGCAGCGTTGAAGGGTTCCGGGGGGAAATGTACGAGCAGTACTTC
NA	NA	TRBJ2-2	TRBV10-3	CAISGRNTGELFF	TGTGCCATCAGTGGGAGAAACACCGGGGAGCTGTTTTTT
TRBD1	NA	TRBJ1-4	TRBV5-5	CASSLVQGVEKLFF	TGTGCCAGCAGCTTGGTGCAGGGGGTTGAAAAACTGTTTTTT